Shown below are 11 T cell receptor beta chains from a single sample sequenced in a study of CD8+ T cells in alopecia areata. Following extraction, RNA underwent reverse transcription to cDNA, which served as the sequencing template. The assay was immunoSEQ multiplex PCR, and TCRdb's table has in-frame clones only and misses some. The sample lists around 200,000 clones; roughly 50% were seen once. Treatment given: oral pan-JAK inhibitor, 5-10 mg twice daily. The sample here was CD8+ T cells sorted from blood, taken at week 24, from a patient treated with tofacitinib. The receptors were sampled from a human donor with alopecia areata.

This clone occurred once. The chain uses TRBV18 and TRBJ2-7, with 9 nucleotides matching TRBD2. The CDR3 totals 16 residues. The V and J ends lost 1 base and 1 base, in that order; junction bases with no gene match: 5. Germline V gene data show CDR1 as KGHSH and CDR2 as LQKENI. Here the CDR3 reads CASSPLAGEVSYEQYF. In nucleotides, the CDR3 is TGTGCCAGCTCACCACTAGCGGGGGAAGTGTCCTACGAGCAGTACTTC.

The chain uses TRBV2 and TRBJ2-1; perhaps D is TRBD1 or TRBD2 (5 bases each). V was clipped by 7 bases and J by 1 base, with 14 bases between them. CDR1 and CDR2 (germline): SNHLY, FYNNEI. The CDR3 length is 15 residues. The CDR3: CASIFGGDSYNEQFF. CDR3 in DNA: TGTGCCAGCATCTTTGGGGGAGATTCCTACAATGAGCAGTTCTTC.

This chain joins TRBV10-3 and TRBJ2-4; the D call may be TRBD1 or TRBD2 (5 bases each). The CDR3 has 15 amino acids. CDR1 is ENHRY and CDR2 is SYGVKD in the germline V gene. V dropped 6 bases and J dropped 6 bases, with 18 bases sitting between them. CDR3 protein: CAISDPGGSGNIQYF. The CDR3 region has the DNA TGTGCCATCAGCGACCCTGGGGGTTCGGGAAACATTCAGTACTTC.

This clone has only a few counts. This chain links TRBV27 with TRBJ1-1; the D gene is possibly TRBD1 (5 bases). Between the trimmed V and J ends, which lost 5 bases and 0 bases, there was a span of 13 bases. Germline V gene lookup returns CDR1 MNHEY and CDR2 SMNVEV (reference sequence). The CDR3 runs 15 residues. CDR3 sequence: CASSPLQGLNTEAFF. As DNA, the CDR3 is TGTGCCAGCAGTCCACTTCAGGGACTGAACACTGAAGCTTTCTTT.

This clone has a single count. This chain connects TRBV5-6 to TRBJ1-2; no firm D call. Germline V gene sequence: CDR1 SGHDT, CDR2 YYEEEE. Trimming took off 0 bases at V and 0 bases at J, with 12 bases between the two ends. CDR3 size: 16 residues. Here the CDR3 reads CASSLAFGQPNYGYTF. The DNA for the CDR3 is TGTGCCAGCAGCTTGGCTTTTGGGCAGCCTAACTATGGCTACACCTTC.

The chain combines TRBV2 with TRBJ2-1; D tentatively reads TRBD1 or TRBD2 (5 bases each). The CDR3 has 11 amino acids. V was cut by 11 bases and J by 6 bases, with 11 bases left in between. Germline V CDR1 and CDR2: SNHLY, FYNNEI. The CDR3 coding sequence is TGTGCCGGGACGTCAGCCAATGAGCAGTTCTTC. Its protein product is CAGTSANEQFF.

A word on this clone: An end of the junction does not agree with germline; a read error may underlie this. The chain recombines TRBV13 with TRBJ1-2; the D gene is possibly TRBD1 (5 bases). The germline V gene encodes CDR1 PRHDT and CDR2 FYEKMQ (reference sequence). The CDR3 is made up of 14 amino acids. The DNA of the CDR3 is TGTGCCAGCAGCCTAGGTGGGGGTAACTATGGCTACACCTTC. Its translation is CASSLGGGNYGYTF.

As regards this clone: At one of its ends the junction is not consistent with the germline gene, which may arise from a read error. In the same sample, other DNA sequences code for this CDR3. V usage is TRBV4-1 and J usage is TRBJ2-7; 9 positions match TRBD1. CDR3 size: 14 residues. Germline CDR1 is MGHRA and CDR2 is YSYEKL. DNA for the CDR3: TGTGCCAGCAGCCCGACAGGGGGGAGGGACGAGCAGTACTTC. Encoded protein: CASSPTGGRDEQYF.

A note on this clone: Other DNA sequences from this sample encode an identical CDR3 as well. V is TRBV29-1 and J is TRBJ2-1, with D perhaps TRBD1 (5 bases). CDR1 is SQVTM and CDR2 is ANQGSEA in the germline V gene. V was shortened by 3 bases and J by 7 bases, with 7 bases between the two germline ends. The CDR3 spans 11 residues. This CDR3 reads CSVDRVNEQFF. In DNA form, the CDR3 reads TGCAGCGTTGACAGGGTTAATGAGCAGTTCTTC.

The chain has TRBV5-6 and TRBJ2-2, with D perhaps TRBD1 (5 bases). Trimming removed 6 bases at V and 0 bases at J, with 15 bases between. Germline-derived CDR1 and CDR2 are SGHDT and YYEEEE. The CDR3 runs 16 residues. CDR3 DNA: TGTGCCAGCACCCAGGGAACCACGACGAACACCGGGGAGCTGTTTTTT. It codes for CASTQGTTTNTGELFF. Complete variable domain (other parts from reference TRBV5-6 and TRBJ2-2): DAGVTQSPTHLIKTRGQQVTLRCSPKSGHDTVSWYQQALGQGPQFIFQYYEEEERQRGNFPDRFSGHQFPNYSSELNVNALLLGDSALYLCASTQGTTTNTGELFFGEGSRLTVL.

The chain employs TRBV27 and TRBJ2-7; D gene uncertain. Trimming pared 3 bases from V and 2 bases from J, leaving 11 bases between. Germline CDR1 MNHEY, CDR2 SMNVEV (reference sequence). CDR3 size: 14 residues. CDR3 loop: CASSLYSETYEQYF. CDR3 bases: TGTGCCAGCAGTTTGTATTCGGAAACCTACGAGCAGTACTTC.